The sequence of this TCR beta chain was determined in a study of blood T cells in healthy people across ages. Findings of the study overall: What prevented conclusive comparison of naive and antigen-experienced cells was that PBMCs were unsorted. Shifts in expanded clonotypes may have been confounded by donor CMV status, which was unknown. Long-lived donors exceeded aged donors in naive CD4+ cells and diversity.

This clonotype was detected only a few times. Its antigen remains unknown. A read error is possible here, since a much larger clone lies one base away. This CDR3 is 14 amino acids long. V was shortened by 3 bases and J by 4 bases, with 12 bases between the two germline ends. Per the germline V gene, CDR1 is SQVTM and CDR2 is ANQGSEA. A J-beta primer mix and a sample-barcoded 5' primer were used in a second PCR of about 7 to 11 cycles. TCRdb recomputed calls from the 5' RACE reads with MiXCR, one row per CDR3 protein. The sample consists of around 990,000 distinct CDR3 sequences, under 40% of them appearing once.

This sequence was found in a young man in good health. Material for sequencing was blood. The V gene is TRBV29-1, the J gene TRBJ2-2; perhaps TRBD1 as D (6 bases). CDR3 sequence reads: CSVDVTGITGELFF. CDR3 DNA sequence: TGCAGCGTTGATGTAACAGGGATCACCGGGGAGCTGTTTTTT.